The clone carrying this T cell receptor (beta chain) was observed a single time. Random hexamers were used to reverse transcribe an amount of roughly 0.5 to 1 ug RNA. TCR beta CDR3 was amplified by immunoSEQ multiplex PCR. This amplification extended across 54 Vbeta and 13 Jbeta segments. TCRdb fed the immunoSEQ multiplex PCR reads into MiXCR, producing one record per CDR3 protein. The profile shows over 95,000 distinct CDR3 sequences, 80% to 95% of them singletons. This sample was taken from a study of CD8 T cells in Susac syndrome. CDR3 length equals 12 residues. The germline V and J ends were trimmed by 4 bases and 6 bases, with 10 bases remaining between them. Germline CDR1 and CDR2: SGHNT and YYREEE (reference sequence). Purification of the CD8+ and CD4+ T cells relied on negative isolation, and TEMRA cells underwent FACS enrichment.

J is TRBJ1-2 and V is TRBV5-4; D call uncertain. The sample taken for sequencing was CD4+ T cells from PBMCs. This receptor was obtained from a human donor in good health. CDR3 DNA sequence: TGTGCCAGCAGCGTCGGGGTGGATGGCTACACCTTC. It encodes CASSVGVDGYTF.